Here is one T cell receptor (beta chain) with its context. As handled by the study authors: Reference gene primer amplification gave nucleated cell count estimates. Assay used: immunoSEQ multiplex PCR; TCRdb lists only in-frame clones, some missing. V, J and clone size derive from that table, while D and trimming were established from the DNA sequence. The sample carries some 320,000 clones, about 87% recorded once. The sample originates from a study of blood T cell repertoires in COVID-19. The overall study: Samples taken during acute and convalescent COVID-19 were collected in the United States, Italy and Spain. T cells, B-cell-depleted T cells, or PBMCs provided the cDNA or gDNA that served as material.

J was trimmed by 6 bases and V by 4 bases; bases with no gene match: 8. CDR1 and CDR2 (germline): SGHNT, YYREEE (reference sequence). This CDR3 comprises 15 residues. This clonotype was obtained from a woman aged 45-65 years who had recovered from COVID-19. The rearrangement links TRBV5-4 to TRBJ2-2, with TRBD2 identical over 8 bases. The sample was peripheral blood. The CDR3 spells CASSLGGGRPGELFF. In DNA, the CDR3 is TGTGCCAGCAGCCTCGGGGGGGGCCGGCCCGGGGAGCTGTTTTTT.